The T cell receptor (beta chain) described here comes from a study of T-cell reconstitution after alpha-beta-depleted transplantation in children. Germline trimming cut 0 bases from V and 7 bases from J; bases unmatched to any gene: 8. This CDR3 is 16 amino acids long. CDR1 and CDR2 (germline): SGHTA, FQGNSA. General study results and limits: As was reported, about two months after transplant, alpha-beta T cells came from several hundred expanded graft clones. The origin of high day-60 TCRbeta diversity in some patients lay in surviving recipient T cells and thymic progenitors. At the one-year point after transplant, T-cell counts and TCRbeta diversity were found to come mostly from T cells that had been newly produced.

This clonotype was seen a handful of times. What it binds is unknown. This sample's TCRbeta library carried unique molecular identifier barcodes. MiXCR, applied by TCRdb to the PCR reads, yields one record per CDR3 protein. The sample lists roughly 350,000 distinct CDR3 sequences, under 20% seen once, with approximately 44% in the top ten. The TCR sequence derives from a male patient between 2 and 10 years old who had a stem cell transplant for acute lymphoblastic leukemia, so the T cells may come from the graft donor. The sample here was PBMCs, mostly from graft donor cells, taken 360 days after TCRalphabeta/CD19-depleted stem cell transplant. The chain has TRBV7-2 and TRBJ2-1, with 8 bases identical to TRBD1. Here the CDR3 DNA reads TGTGCCAGCAGCTTAGCCCCCCGGACAGGGAGGAATGAGCAGTTCTTC. It yields the protein CASSLAPRTGRNEQFF.